These T cell receptor beta chains were read from a single sample in a study of T cell responses to AZD1222 COVID-19 vaccine. Clones were read by immunoSEQ multiplex PCR, and TCRdb kept only the in-frame ones, dropping some. Of around 120,000 clones listed, 87% are singletons. The input for sequencing was peripheral blood, taken 28 days after the second AZD1222 dose. The receptors come from an adult who received the AZD1222 COVID-19 vaccine. Each CDR3 is given without its conserved first and last residue.

TRBV18,ASSPLAGGYGYT
TRBV5-6,ASSPENTDTQY
TRBV5-4,ASSYGNTIY
TRBV10-3,AIRSPQDANTEAF
TRBV5-1,ASSLGQGAYGYT
TRBV19,ASSQGQGSNQPQH
TRBV24-1,ATSDPLNTEAF
TRBV7-2,ASSLALAGGIQY
TRBV5-1,ASSLSSGRGTGELF
TRBV6-1,ASSELAVLSYEQY
TRBV5-6,ASSPGLVAPRGTDTQY
TRBV6-5,ASSYSGTSGQETQY
TRBV6-5,ASATGAGAGNTQY
TRBV5-6,ASSFVAGSNQPQH
TRBV7-9,ASTLGLAESDTQY
TRBV27,ASAPGQAAYGYT
TRBV30,AWSKDGTATGQPQH
TRBV20-1,SARGGEKLF
TRBV5-4,ASSLVYRGNTEAF
TRBV30,AWSRQANQPQH
TRBV7-9,ASSKGFLAGGPHGELF
TRBV19,ASSIVGLREQY
TRBV2,ASSGTSNQPQH
TRBV6-1,ASSEGQGAYNSPLH
TRBV6-1,ASSELLAGGQETQY
TRBV19,ASTLTTGQGGNTEAF
TRBV7-3,ASSQDYYNEQF
TRBV15,ATSRVNSGYNEQF
TRBV28,ASSLVSGTGAEKLF
TRBV7-9,ASSLTGNTEAF
TRBV19,ASNPGNYGYT
TRBV19,ASSIQTGGYEQF
TRBV3-1/TRBV3-2,ASSQDLRTSRAYEQY
TRBV28,ASSPTGTSSDTQY
TRBV7-9,ASSSGDRFNSGNTIY
TRBV2,ASSTTRTGTGGDHSYNEQF
TRBV2,ASSDGSQAAGNTIY
TRBV12-5,ASGLAGGSEQY
TRBV28,ASSFGNNEQF
TRBV7-2,ASSLKSSYNSPLH
TRBV7-2,ASSSRLAGERTDTQY
TRBV5-1,ASSLLPGRVGELF
TRBV5-6,ASSSGGLGSQPQH